The T cell receptor beta chain described here comes from a study of blood T cell repertoires in COVID-19. Overall study: Researchers got acute and convalescent COVID-19 samples from the United States, Italy and Spain. Nucleic acid was either cDNA or gDNA, and it came from T cells, B-cell-depleted T cells, or PBMCs.

Germline CDR1 and CDR2: SEHNR and FQNEAQ (reference sequence). Trimming removed 1 base at V and 1 base at J, with 14 bases between. The CDR3 extends over 17 amino acids. Authors' data handling: Reference gene primer amplification gave estimated nucleated cell counts. Data came from immunoSEQ multiplex PCR; TCRdb stores just in-frame clones and leaves some out. Clone size and the V and J calls come from that table; the DNA yielded D and trimming. The table has hundreds of thousands of clones, around 90% seen once. The specimen was PBMCs or T cells enriched from blood (not recorded which). V is TRBV7-9 and J is TRBJ1-5; TRBD1 is a possible D gene (6 bases). This clonotype originated in a woman younger than 35 with acute COVID-19. The CDR3 sequence is CASSLDGGPGSNQPQHF. DNA for the CDR3: TGTGCCAGCAGCTTAGACGGGGGGCCGGGGAGCAATCAGCCCCAGCATTTT.